This entry describes one T cell receptor beta chain. Its antigen is currently unknown. Built from TCR beta cDNA, the libraries had unique molecular identifiers in them. The T cell input of roughly 0.95 to 10 million gave 400,000 to 500,000 cDNA molecules. Using its own MiXCR run on the PCR reads, TCRdb lists one record per CDR3 protein. The sample holds roughly 650,000 distinct CDR3 sequences, 59% seen once. CDR1 and CDR2 (germline): MNHNY, SVGAGI (reference sequence). With 6 bases clipped from V and 6 bases from J, the junction kept 5 bases outside the gene matches. The CDR3 runs 15 residues. The data were obtained in a study of post-analysis software for immune sequencing data. Overall study context: Both relapsing-remitting and secondary progressive multiple sclerosis featured among the disease courses, as did progressive-relapsing multiple sclerosis.

Study outcomes and limitations: Relative to controls, patients had about five TRBV segments at higher frequency, with TRBV5-6, TRBV5-1 and TRBV20-1 among these. Compared with controls, patients showed significantly lower normalized Chao1 diversity. F-measure co-clustering was strong for batch-matched samples.

The chain has TRBV6-6 and TRBJ2-1; 13 bases align to TRBD2. The sample taken for sequencing was blood. This receptor was identified in a girl aged 2-10 years with multiple sclerosis. CDR3 DNA: TGTGCCAGCAGCCTGACTAGCGGGAGGCCCAATGAGCAGTTCTTC. This codes for CASSLTSGRPNEQFF.